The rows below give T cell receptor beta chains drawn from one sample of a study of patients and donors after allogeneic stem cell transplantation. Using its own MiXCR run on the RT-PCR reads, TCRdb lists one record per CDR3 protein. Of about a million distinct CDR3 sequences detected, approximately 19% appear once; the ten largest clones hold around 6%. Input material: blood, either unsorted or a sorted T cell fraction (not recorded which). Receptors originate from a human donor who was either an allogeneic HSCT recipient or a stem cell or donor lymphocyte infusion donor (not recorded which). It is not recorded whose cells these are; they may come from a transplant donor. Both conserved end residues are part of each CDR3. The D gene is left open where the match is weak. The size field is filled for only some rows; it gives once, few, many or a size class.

TGTGCCATCAGCGGAGGGGGTCTAGCGGGGGGAAACTCCTACAATGAGCAGTTCTTC CAISGGGLAGGNSYNEQFF TRBJ2-1 - TRBD2 TRBV10-3
TGCGCCAGCAGCCAAGACAGGGGGTCATCGAACACCGGGGAGCTGTTTTTT CASSQDRGSSNTGELFF TRBJ2-2 - TRBD1 TRBV4-1
TGTGCCAGCAGTTTCGGGGGTCCCCAGTACTTC CASSFGGPQYF TRBJ2-4 many - TRBV12-3/TRBV12-4
TGTGCCACCAGCAGAGACCCGAACACAGATACGCAGTATTTT CATSRDPNTDTQYF TRBJ2-3 - - TRBV15
TGTGCCACCAGAACAGGGGATCAGCCCCAGCATTTT CATRTGDQPQHF TRBJ1-5 few TRBD1 TRBV6-5
TGTGCCACCAGTGACCGGACAGGGGGCACCGGGGAGCTGTTTTTT CATSDRTGGTGELFF TRBJ2-2 - TRBD1 TRBV24-1
TGTGCCAGCAGCCCAGGCGGGGGGGGACCCTACAATGAGCAGTTCTTC CASSPGGGGPYNEQFF TRBJ2-1 - TRBD2 TRBV12-3/TRBV12-4
TGCAGTGCCAGGACTAGCGGGGGACTTCGAAGAGTGAATGAGCAGTTCTTC CSARTSGGLRRVNEQFF TRBJ2-1 - TRBD2 TRBV20-1
TGTGCCAGCAGCGGGACTAACACAGATACGCAGTATTTT CASSGTNTDTQYF TRBJ2-3 - - TRBV21-1
TGTGCCAGCAGCGATCGACTAGCGGGAGCAGATACGCAGTATTTT CASSDRLAGADTQYF TRBJ2-3 many TRBD2 TRBV7-8
TGCAGCGTTTATGATACAGGGCACACCGGGGAGCTGTTTTTT CSVYDTGHTGELFF TRBJ2-2 - - TRBV29-1
TGTGCCAGCAGCTTAGGGCCAACTAATGAAAAACTGTTTTTT CASSLGPTNEKLFF TRBJ1-4 - - TRBV11-2
TGCGCCAGCAAACCTGCCCGGACAGGGGAAGCTTTCTTT CASKPARTGEAFF TRBJ1-1 few TRBD1 TRBV4-1
TGTGCCAGCAGCTTGCCACCACCCACCGGGGAGCTGTTTTTT CASSLPPPTGELFF TRBJ2-2 - - TRBV5-5
TGTGCCAGCAGCCTAGCGGCCTTCACAGATACGCAGTATTTT CASSLAAFTDTQYF TRBJ2-3 - - TRBV3-1
TGTGTGGGCCCTGGGGCCAACGTCCTGACTTTC CVGPGANVLTF TRBJ2-6 many - TRBV12-3/TRBV12-4
TGCGCCAGCAGTCCAAGGGCGGGGCCCACGAACACCGGGGAGCTGTTTTTT CASSPRAGPTNTGELFF TRBJ2-2 - - TRBV4-1
TGTGCCAGCAGCTTAGATTTGGGGGAGGGCCCAGATACGCAGTATTTT CASSLDLGEGPDTQYF TRBJ2-3 few TRBD2 TRBV7-6
TGTGCCAGCAGTTCCCAGCCCTATGGCTACACCTTC CASSSQPYGYTF TRBJ1-2 - - TRBV12-3/TRBV12-4
TGTGCCAGTAGTGCGAACACCATATATTTT CASSANTIYF TRBJ1-3 - - TRBV19
TGCGCCAGCAGCTTGGGTCGGCACGAGCAGTACTTC CASSLGRHEQYF TRBJ2-7 few - TRBV5-1
TGTGCTTGTACGAGGGACTCTAACTATGGCTACACCTTC CACTRDSNYGYTF TRBJ1-2 few - TRBV30
TGCGCCAGCAGCCAAGAACAAGGGAGAGTGAACACTGAAGCTTTCTTT CASSQEQGRVNTEAFF TRBJ1-1 - - TRBV4-1
TGCGCCAGCAGCCAACCCCCCGACAGGGAAGGTGAGCAGTTCTTC CASSQPPDREGEQFF TRBJ2-1 few TRBD1 TRBV4-1
TGTGCCAGCAGCGGAGACACTTACAATGAGCAGTTCTTC CASSGDTYNEQFF TRBJ2-1 many - TRBV6-1
TGTGCCAGCAGCTCAGGGGCAGGGTCTGAAGCTTTCTTT CASSSGAGSEAFF TRBJ1-1 - - TRBV11-3
TGCGCCAGCAGCCGAATCGGGACAAACCAAGAGACCCAGTACTTC CASSRIGTNQETQYF TRBJ2-5 - - TRBV4-1
TGCAGTGCTAGATCGGACAGATACTACGAGCAGTACTTC CSARSDRYYEQYF TRBJ2-7 - - TRBV20-1
TGTGCCAGCAGTGAATATATCCAAGGAGCGGACACTGAAGCTTTCTTT CASSEYIQGADTEAFF TRBJ1-1 few - TRBV25-1
TGTGCCAGCAGCTTAGGTGGAGGGGGGATCGGTGAGCAGTTCTTC CASSLGGGGIGEQFF TRBJ2-1 - - TRBV7-8
TGTGCCAGCAGTTACTCGAACAATCAGCCCCAGCATTTT CASSYSNNQPQHF TRBJ1-5 - - TRBV6-5
TGCAGTGCTAGAGCAAATCTGGGCCAAGAGACCCAGTACTTC CSARANLGQETQYF TRBJ2-5 - - TRBV20-1